The 3 T cell receptor beta chains below all came from one sample that was sequenced in a study of graft-versus-host responses after intestinal transplantation. Data came from immunoSEQ multiplex PCR; TCRdb stores just in-frame clones and leaves some out. The sample has roughly 10,000 clones; roughly 38% are singletons. The plating included some 200,000 irradiated, violet-dye-labeled stimulator cells together with some 200,000 CFSE-labeled responder cells. This specimen consisted of alloreactive CD8+ T cells from a mixed lymphocyte reaction culture, obtained before intestinal transplant. Subset: CFSE-low proliferating T cells sorted from approximately 6-day pre-transplant mixed lymphocyte reaction (GvH or HvG direction). Every receptor here comes from a human patient who received an intestinal transplant.

The chain has TRBV7-8 and TRBJ2-7, with 7 bases matching TRBD2. J gave up 4 bases and V 4 bases, and 4 bases lay outside the gene matches. There are 13 residues in the CDR3. Germline V gene data show CDR1 as SGHVS and CDR2 as FQNEAQ. This chain's CDR3 is CASSWGGDYEQYF. CDR3 DNA: TGTGCCAGCAGCTGGGGGGGTGATTACGAGCAGTACTTC.

This clone was picked up a small number of times. This chain joins TRBV15 and TRBJ1-5; maybe TRBD1 (5 bases). Trimming removed 0 bases from V and 6 bases from J, with 12 bases in between. The CDR3 loop spans 15 amino acids. The germline V gene encodes CDR1 LNHNV and CDR2 YYDKDF (reference sequence). As DNA, the CDR3 is TGTGCCACCAGCAGAGATCGGGGGTTTAGTCAGCCCCAGCATTTT. Translation: CATSRDRGFSQPQHF.

The rearrangement uses TRBV11-2 and TRBJ2-7; D possibly corresponds to TRBD1 (6 bases). From germline, CDR1 is SGHAT and CDR2 FQNNGV. V was shortened by 5 bases and J by 5 bases, with 10 bases between the two germline ends. This CDR3 contains 12 residues. CDR3 sequence (DNA): TGTGCCAGCAGCCGGACAGTGCACGAGCAGTACTTC. This codes for CASSRTVHEQYF. The full variable domain, with the rest looked up from reference TRBV11-2 and TRBJ2-7, is EAGVAQSPRYKIIEKRQSVAFWCNPISGHATLYWYQQILGQGPKLLIQFQNNGVVDDSQLPKDRFSAERLKGVDSTLKIQPAKLEDSAVYLCASSRTVHEQYFGPGTRLTVT.